These T cell receptor beta chains were read from a single sample in a study of cytomegalovirus exposure and HLA in healthy donors. Data came from immunoSEQ multiplex PCR; TCRdb stores just in-frame clones and leaves some out. The data contain 90,000 or so clones, around 84% of them singletons. Specimen: PBMCs. The source of these receptors is a man aged 18 to 30 in good health and CMV-seropositive. CDR3s include the opening cysteine and the closing phenylalanine or tryptophan. The order of the fields is V gene, D gene, clone size, J gene, CDR3 DNA, CDR3 protein. A D gene is named only where the DNA matches it firmly. Clone size is shown for a subset of rows, as once, few, many or a class of expanded clone.

v_call: TRBV7-8; d_call: TRBD1; clone_size: NA; j_call: TRBJ2-1; cdr3_nt: TGTGCCAGCAGTATAAAGGGGGCGGGTCAGTTCTTC; cdr3_aa: CASSIKGAGQFF
v_call: TRBV28; d_call: NA; clone_size: NA; j_call: TRBJ1-2; cdr3_nt: TGTGCCAGCAGTTTAAACAGTCCGAACTATGGCTACACCTTC; cdr3_aa: CASSLNSPNYGYTF
v_call: TRBV6-1; d_call: TRBD1; clone_size: few; j_call: TRBJ2-4; cdr3_nt: TGTGCCAGCAGTGAAAGGGGGCGCCCCAAAAACATTCAGTACTTC; cdr3_aa: CASSERGRPKNIQYF
v_call: TRBV21-1; d_call: NA; clone_size: NA; j_call: TRBJ2-1; cdr3_nt: TGTGCCAGCAGCAAAGGCCCCGGGACTAGCGGGAGCCCCATCTGGGACAATGAGCAGTTCTTC; cdr3_aa: CASSKGPGTSGSPIWDNEQFF
v_call: TRBV5-1; d_call: NA; clone_size: NA; j_call: TRBJ1-3; cdr3_nt: TGCGCCAGCAGACCCGACCCAGGGACTGGAAACACCATATATTTT; cdr3_aa: CASRPDPGTGNTIYF
v_call: TRBV27; d_call: NA; clone_size: NA; j_call: TRBJ1-5; cdr3_nt: TGTGCCAGCAGTCTCGGGTTTAGCAATCAGCCCCAGCATTTT; cdr3_aa: CASSLGFSNQPQHF
v_call: TRBV5-6; d_call: NA; clone_size: many; j_call: TRBJ2-3; cdr3_nt: TGTGCCAGCAGCCCGGGAGTCAATACGCAGTATTTT; cdr3_aa: CASSPGVNTQYF
v_call: TRBV2; d_call: TRBD1; clone_size: once; j_call: TRBJ2-4; cdr3_nt: TGTGCCAGCAGGACGGACAGGGTGGGGAACATTCAGTACTTC; cdr3_aa: CASRTDRVGNIQYF
v_call: TRBV2; d_call: TRBD2; clone_size: once; j_call: TRBJ2-3; cdr3_nt: TGTGCCACCACAGGGACTAGCGGGAGACTGGGTCGCACAGATACGCAGTATTTT; cdr3_aa: CATTGTSGRLGRTDTQYF
v_call: TRBV25-1; d_call: TRBD1; clone_size: NA; j_call: TRBJ2-2; cdr3_nt: TGTGCCAGCAGTGAGGGACAGACGAACACCGGGGAGCTGTTTTTT; cdr3_aa: CASSEGQTNTGELFF
v_call: TRBV6-1; d_call: NA; clone_size: NA; j_call: TRBJ2-2; cdr3_nt: TGTGCCAGCAGTACGGTAAACACCGGGGAGCTGTTTTTT; cdr3_aa: CASSTVNTGELFF
v_call: TRBV7-9; d_call: NA; clone_size: NA; j_call: TRBJ2-4; cdr3_nt: TGTGCCAGCAGCTTTACAGGTGCCAAAAACATTCAGTACTTC; cdr3_aa: CASSFTGAKNIQYF
v_call: TRBV28; d_call: NA; clone_size: NA; j_call: TRBJ2-5; cdr3_nt: TGTGCCAGCAGTTTCTCCCCAGCGTACCAAGAGACCCAGTACTTC; cdr3_aa: CASSFSPAYQETQYF
v_call: TRBV6-7; d_call: NA; clone_size: NA; j_call: TRBJ2-2; cdr3_nt: TGTGCCAGCACCTTACGTAGGGGGAACACCGGGGAGCTGTTTTTT; cdr3_aa: CASTLRRGNTGELFF
v_call: TRBV7-2; d_call: NA; clone_size: NA; j_call: TRBJ1-1; cdr3_nt: TGTGCCACCAGAGGGGGGGCGCGGACTGAAGCTTTCTTT; cdr3_aa: CATRGGARTEAFF
v_call: TRBV7-9; d_call: TRBD2; clone_size: few; j_call: TRBJ2-7; cdr3_nt: TGTGCCAGCAGCTTATTAGGGAAGAGCGGGGCCTACGAGCAGTACTTC; cdr3_aa: CASSLLGKSGAYEQYF
v_call: TRBV7-6; d_call: NA; clone_size: NA; j_call: TRBJ1-5; cdr3_nt: TGTGCCAGCAACTCACCCGGGGAGCCCCAGCATTTT; cdr3_aa: CASNSPGEPQHF
v_call: TRBV4-1; d_call: TRBD1; clone_size: NA; j_call: TRBJ1-3; cdr3_nt: TGCGCCAGCAGCCAAGGGGGGACAGGGATCTCTGGAAACACCATATATTTT; cdr3_aa: CASSQGGTGISGNTIYF
v_call: TRBV11-3; d_call: NA; clone_size: NA; j_call: TRBJ2-3; cdr3_nt: TGTGCCAGCAGCGCCCAAGACTCTAGCACAGATACGCAGTATTTT; cdr3_aa: CASSAQDSSTDTQYF
v_call: TRBV2; d_call: TRBD1; clone_size: NA; j_call: TRBJ1-1; cdr3_nt: TGTGCCAGCAGTAACCGGGACAGGGGGCGAGACACTGAAGCTTTCTTT; cdr3_aa: CASSNRDRGRDTEAFF
v_call: TRBV5-1; d_call: NA; clone_size: NA; j_call: TRBJ2-6; cdr3_nt: TGCGCCAGCAGCGGAGTCGCCGTCTCAAGCTCTGGGGCCAACGTCCTGACTTTC; cdr3_aa: CASSGVAVSSSGANVLTF
v_call: TRBV14; d_call: NA; clone_size: NA; j_call: TRBJ2-1; cdr3_nt: TGTGCCAGCAGCCTCGCCTACAATGAGCAGTTCTTC; cdr3_aa: CASSLAYNEQFF
v_call: TRBV11-3; d_call: TRBD1; clone_size: NA; j_call: TRBJ1-1; cdr3_nt: TGTGCCAGCAGCCCAATCCGGACAGGAGGTATGAACACTGAAGCTTTCTTT; cdr3_aa: CASSPIRTGGMNTEAFF
v_call: TRBV5-4; d_call: TRBD2; clone_size: NA; j_call: TRBJ2-1; cdr3_nt: TGTGCCAGCAGCTCCGGACTAGCGGGTACCTCCTACAATGAGCAGTTCTTC; cdr3_aa: CASSSGLAGTSYNEQFF